This TCR beta chain comes out of a study of T cell responses to AZD1222 COVID-19 vaccine. Germline V gene lookup returns CDR1 MNHEY and CDR2 SVGEGT. The CDR3 runs to 14 residues. With 6 bases removed from V and 6 bases from J, the gap between germline ends came to 15 bases. This table comes from immunoSEQ multiplex PCR, and its TCRdb copy is limited to in-frame clones, with some not included. The sample yields 130,000 or so clones, over 75% seen once. The starting material was peripheral blood, obtained on day 0 of AZD1222 vaccination. This chain connects TRBV6-2 or TRBV6-3 to TRBJ1-5; TRBD1 might be the D (5 bases). This receptor was taken from an adult in good health. The CDR3 sequence: CASSPRGGGQPQHF. The CDR3 nucleotides read TGTGCCAGCAGCCCGAGGGGTGGGGGTCAGCCCCAGCATTTT.